The source of this TCR beta chain is a study of blood T cells in healthy people across ages. Findings of the study overall: With age, beta diversity per million T cells declined roughly linearly, significantly by approximately 40.

About this clonotype: Its antigen is currently unknown.

Next came a second PCR, run for roughly 6 to 11 cycles, which used a sample-barcoded 5' primer along with a J-beta primer mix. A single record per CDR3 protein comes from TCRdb applying MiXCR to the 5' RACE reads. The sample holds about 800,000 distinct CDR3 sequences, about 47% seen once. The CDR3 sequence is 14 residues long. The V gene end was trimmed by 9 bases and the J gene end by 4 bases; junction bases not matched to a gene: 9. Looked up from germline, CDR1 is SGHRS and CDR2 is YFSETQ. Specimen: blood. The chain joins TRBV5-1 to TRBJ2-7; 11 positions agree with TRBD2. The sequence was collected from a man of 80 years or more in good health. The CDR3 here is CATRPGTSGYEQYF. The CDR3 DNA reads as TGCGCCACCCGACCCGGGACTAGCGGATACGAGCAGTACTTC.